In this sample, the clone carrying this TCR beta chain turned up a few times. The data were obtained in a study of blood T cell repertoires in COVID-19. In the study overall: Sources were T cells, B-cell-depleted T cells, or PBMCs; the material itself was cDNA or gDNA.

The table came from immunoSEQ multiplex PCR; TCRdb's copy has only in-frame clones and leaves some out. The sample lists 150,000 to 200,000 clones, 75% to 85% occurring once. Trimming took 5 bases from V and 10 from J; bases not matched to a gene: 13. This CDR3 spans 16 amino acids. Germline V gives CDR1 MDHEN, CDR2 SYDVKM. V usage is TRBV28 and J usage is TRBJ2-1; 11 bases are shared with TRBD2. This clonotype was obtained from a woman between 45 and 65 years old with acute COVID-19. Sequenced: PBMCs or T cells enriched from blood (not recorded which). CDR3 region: CASSPHSSGGTGEQFF. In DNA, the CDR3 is TGTGCCAGCAGTCCCCATTCTAGCGGGGGGACTGGAGAGCAGTTCTTC. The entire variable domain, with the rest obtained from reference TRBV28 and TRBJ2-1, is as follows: DVKVTQSSRYLVKRTGEKVFLECVQDMDHENMFWYRQDPGLGLRLIYFSYDVKMKEKGDIPEGYSVSREKKERFSLILESASTNQTSMYLCASSPHSSGGTGEQFFGPGTRLTVL.